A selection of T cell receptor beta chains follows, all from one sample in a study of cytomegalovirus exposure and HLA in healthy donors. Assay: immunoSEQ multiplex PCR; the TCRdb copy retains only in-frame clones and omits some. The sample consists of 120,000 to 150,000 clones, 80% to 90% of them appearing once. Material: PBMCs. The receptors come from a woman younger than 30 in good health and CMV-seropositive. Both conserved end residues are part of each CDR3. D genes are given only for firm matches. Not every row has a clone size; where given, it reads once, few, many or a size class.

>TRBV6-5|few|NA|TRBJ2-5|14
TGTGCCAGCAGTTACGCGGGTCTCCAAGAGACCCAGTACTTC
CASSYAGLQETQYF
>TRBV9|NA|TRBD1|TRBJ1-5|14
TGTGCCAGCAGCCCCGACAGGGTCAATCAGCCCCAGCATTTT
CASSPDRVNQPQHF
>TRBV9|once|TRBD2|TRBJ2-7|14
TGTGCCAGCAGCGTAGGCGGGGGGGACCGCGAGCAGTACTTC
CASSVGGGDREQYF
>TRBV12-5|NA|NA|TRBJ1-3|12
TGTGCTAGTGGTTTTAGTGGAAACACCATATATTTT
CASGFSGNTIYF
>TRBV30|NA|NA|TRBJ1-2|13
TGTGCCGTAGAAAACGGGTTTTACTATGGCTACACCTTC
CAVENGFYYGYTF
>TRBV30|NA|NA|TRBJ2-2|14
TGTGCCTGGAGTTGGGGGCGAAACACCGGGGAGCTGTTTTTT
CAWSWGRNTGELFF
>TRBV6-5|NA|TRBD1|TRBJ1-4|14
TGTGCCAGCAGACAGGGGGGAACTAATGAAAAACTGTTTTTT
CASRQGGTNEKLFF
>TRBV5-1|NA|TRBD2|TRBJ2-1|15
TGCGCCAGCAGCTTGGCTAGCGGGGGCTTCAATGAGCAGTTCTTC
CASSLASGGFNEQFF
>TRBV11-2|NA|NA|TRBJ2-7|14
TGTGCCAGCAGCTTGGCCGTAACAGCCTACGAGCAGTACTTC
CASSLAVTAYEQYF
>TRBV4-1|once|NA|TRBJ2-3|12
TGCGCCAGCAGCCAAGATCTAGATACGCAGTATTTT
CASSQDLDTQYF
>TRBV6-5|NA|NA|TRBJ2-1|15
TGTGCCAGCAGTTACGACGGGGGGCCCTACAATGAGCAGTTCTTC
CASSYDGGPYNEQFF
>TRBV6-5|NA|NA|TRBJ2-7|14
TGTGCCAGCAGGCCCACACGGAGCTCCTACGAGCAGTACTTC
CASRPTRSSYEQYF
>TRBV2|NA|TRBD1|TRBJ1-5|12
TGTGCCAGCAACAGGGGGGATCAGCCCCAGCATTTT
CASNRGDQPQHF
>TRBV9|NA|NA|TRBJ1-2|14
TGTGCCAGCAGCGTAGGGTATAGTAGCTATGGCTACACCTTC
CASSVGYSSYGYTF
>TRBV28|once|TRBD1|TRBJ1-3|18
TGTGCCAGCAGTTTAGCGGGACAGGGCAAAGGGGCTGGAAACACCATATATTTT
CASSLAGQGKGAGNTIYF
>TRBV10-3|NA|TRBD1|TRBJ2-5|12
TGTGCCTCCGGGACAGGCCAAGAGACCCAGTACTTC
CASGTGQETQYF
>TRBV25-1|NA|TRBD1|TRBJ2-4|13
TGTGCCAGCAGCCTCGGGACAGCGAACATTCAGTACTTC
CASSLGTANIQYF
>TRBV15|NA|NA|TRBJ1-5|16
TGTGCCACCAGCAGAGGGGCAGGGGTTATCAATCAGCCCCAGCATTTT
CATSRGAGVINQPQHF
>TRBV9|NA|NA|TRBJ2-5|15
TGTGCCAGCAGCGTAGACGGACAGAGGCAAGAGACCCAGTACTTC
CASSVDGQRQETQYF
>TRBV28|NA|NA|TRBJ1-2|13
TGTGCCAGCAGTTTATCGGGGTTGAGTGGCTACACCTTC
CASSLSGLSGYTF
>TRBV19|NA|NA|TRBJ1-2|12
TGTGCCAGTAGTGTTGGGGGCGGTGGCTACACCTTC
CASSVGGGGYTF
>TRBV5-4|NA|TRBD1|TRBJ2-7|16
TGTGCCAGCAGCTTGGGGGGTGGACAGGGGTTATACGAGCAGTACTTC
CASSLGGGQGLYEQYF
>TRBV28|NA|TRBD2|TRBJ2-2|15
TGTGCCAGCAGTCCTGGACTAGCGCACACCGGGGAGCTGTTTTTT
CASSPGLAHTGELFF
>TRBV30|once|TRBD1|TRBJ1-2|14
TGTGCCTGGGGGGAACGGACAGGGGGTTATGGCTACACCTTC
CAWGERTGGYGYTF